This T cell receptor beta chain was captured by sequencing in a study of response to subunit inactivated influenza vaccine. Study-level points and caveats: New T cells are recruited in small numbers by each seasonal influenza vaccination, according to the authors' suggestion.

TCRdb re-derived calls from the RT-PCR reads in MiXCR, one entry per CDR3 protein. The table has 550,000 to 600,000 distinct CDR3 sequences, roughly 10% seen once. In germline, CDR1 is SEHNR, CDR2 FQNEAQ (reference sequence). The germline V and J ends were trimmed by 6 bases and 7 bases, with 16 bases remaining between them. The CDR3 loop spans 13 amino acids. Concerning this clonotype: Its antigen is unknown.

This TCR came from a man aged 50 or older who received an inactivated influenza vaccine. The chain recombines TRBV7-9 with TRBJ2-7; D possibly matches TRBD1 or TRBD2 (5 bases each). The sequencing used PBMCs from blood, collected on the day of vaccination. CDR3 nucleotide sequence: TGTGCCAGCAGACGGGACCCTTCCTGGGAGCAGTACTTC. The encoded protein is CASRRDPSWEQYF.